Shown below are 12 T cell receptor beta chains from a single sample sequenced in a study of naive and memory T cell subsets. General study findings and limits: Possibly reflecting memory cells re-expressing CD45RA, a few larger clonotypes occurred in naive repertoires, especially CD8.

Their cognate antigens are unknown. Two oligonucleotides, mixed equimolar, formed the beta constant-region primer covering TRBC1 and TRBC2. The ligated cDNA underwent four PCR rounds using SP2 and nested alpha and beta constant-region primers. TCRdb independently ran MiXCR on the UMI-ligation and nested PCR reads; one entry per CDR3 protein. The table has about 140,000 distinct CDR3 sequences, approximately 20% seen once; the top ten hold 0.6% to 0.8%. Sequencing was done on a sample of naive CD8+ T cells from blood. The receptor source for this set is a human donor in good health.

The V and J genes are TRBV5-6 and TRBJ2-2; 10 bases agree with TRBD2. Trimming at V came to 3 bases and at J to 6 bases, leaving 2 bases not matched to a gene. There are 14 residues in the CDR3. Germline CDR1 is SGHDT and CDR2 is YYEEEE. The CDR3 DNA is TGTGCCAGCAGCTCGGGACTAGCGCCCGGGGAGCTGTTTTTT. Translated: CASSSGLAPGELFF.

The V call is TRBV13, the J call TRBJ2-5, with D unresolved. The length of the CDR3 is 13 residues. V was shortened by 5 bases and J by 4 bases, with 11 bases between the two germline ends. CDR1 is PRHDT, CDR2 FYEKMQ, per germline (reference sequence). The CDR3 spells CASSGGWGETQYF. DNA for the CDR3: TGTGCCAGCAGCGGCGGCTGGGGAGAGACCCAGTACTTC.

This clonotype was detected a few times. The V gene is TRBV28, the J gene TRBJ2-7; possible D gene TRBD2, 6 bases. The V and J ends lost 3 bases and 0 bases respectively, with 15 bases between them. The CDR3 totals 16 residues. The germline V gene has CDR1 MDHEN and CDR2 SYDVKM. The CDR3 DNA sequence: TGTGCCAGCAGTTTCGGCCCTAGCGAGAACTCCTACGAGCAGTACTTC. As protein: CASSFGPSENSYEQYF.

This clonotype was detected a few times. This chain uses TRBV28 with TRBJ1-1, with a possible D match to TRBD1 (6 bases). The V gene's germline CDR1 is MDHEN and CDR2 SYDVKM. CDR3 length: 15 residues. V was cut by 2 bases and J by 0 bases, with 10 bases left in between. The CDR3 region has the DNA TGTGCCAGCAGTTTAGAGACAGGATTGAACACTGAAGCTTTCTTT. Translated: CASSLETGLNTEAFF.

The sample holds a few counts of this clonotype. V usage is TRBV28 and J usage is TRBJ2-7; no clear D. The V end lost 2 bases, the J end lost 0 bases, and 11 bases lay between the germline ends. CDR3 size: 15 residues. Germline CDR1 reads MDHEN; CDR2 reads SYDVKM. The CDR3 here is CASSLRPGNSYEQYF. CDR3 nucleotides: TGTGCCAGCAGTTTAAGGCCCGGTAACTCCTACGAGCAGTACTTC.

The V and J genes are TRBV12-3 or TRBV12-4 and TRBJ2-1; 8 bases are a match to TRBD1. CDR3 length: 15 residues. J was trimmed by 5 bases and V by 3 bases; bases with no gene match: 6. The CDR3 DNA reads TGTGCCAGCAGTTTGGACAGGGCTACGAACAATGAGCAGTTCTTC. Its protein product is CASSLDRATNNEQFF.

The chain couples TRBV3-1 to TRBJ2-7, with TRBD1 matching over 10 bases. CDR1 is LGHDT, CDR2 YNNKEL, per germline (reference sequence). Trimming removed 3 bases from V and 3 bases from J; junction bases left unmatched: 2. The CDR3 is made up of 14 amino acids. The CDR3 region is CASSHGTGDYEQYF. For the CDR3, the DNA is TGTGCCAGCAGCCACGGGACAGGGGACTACGAGCAGTACTTC.

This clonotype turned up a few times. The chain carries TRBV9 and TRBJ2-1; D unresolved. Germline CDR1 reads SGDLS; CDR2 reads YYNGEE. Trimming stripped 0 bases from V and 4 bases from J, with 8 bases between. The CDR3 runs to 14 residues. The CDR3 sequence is CASSVGPNYNEQFF. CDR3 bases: TGTGCCAGCAGCGTAGGTCCCAATTACAATGAGCAGTTCTTC. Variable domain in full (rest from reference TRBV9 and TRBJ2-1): DSGVTQTPKHLITATGQRVTLRCSPRSGDLSVYWYQQSLDQGLQFLIQYYNGEERAKGNILERFSAQQFPDLHSELNLSSLELGDSALYFCASSVGPNYNEQFFGPGTRLTVL.

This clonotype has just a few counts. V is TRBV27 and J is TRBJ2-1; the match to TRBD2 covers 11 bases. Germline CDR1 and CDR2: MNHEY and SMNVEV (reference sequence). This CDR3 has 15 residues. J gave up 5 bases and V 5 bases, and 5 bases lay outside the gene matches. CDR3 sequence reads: CASSGRLAGNNEQFF. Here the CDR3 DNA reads TGTGCCAGCAGTGGGCGACTAGCGGGAAACAATGAGCAGTTCTTC.

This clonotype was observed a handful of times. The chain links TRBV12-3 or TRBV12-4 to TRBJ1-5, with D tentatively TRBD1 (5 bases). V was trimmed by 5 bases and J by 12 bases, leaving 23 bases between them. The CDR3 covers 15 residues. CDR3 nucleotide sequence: TGTGCCAGCAGTCGAGTTAGCGCGGGGGGAAGGCGCCAGCATTTT. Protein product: CASSRVSAGGRRQHF.

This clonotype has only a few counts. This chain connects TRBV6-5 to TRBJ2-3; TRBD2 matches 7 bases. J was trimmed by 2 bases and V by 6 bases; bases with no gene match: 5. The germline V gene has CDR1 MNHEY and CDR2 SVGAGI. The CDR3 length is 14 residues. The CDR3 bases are TGTGCCAGCAGCCTTAGCGGGTACACAGATACGCAGTATTTT. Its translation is CASSLSGYTDTQYF.

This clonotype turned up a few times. CDR3 bases: TGTGCCAGCAGTTTGAAACTTTCCTACGAGCAGTACTTC. It translates to CASSLKLSYEQYF. The chain uses TRBV6-2 or TRBV6-3 and TRBJ2-7; D gene ambiguous. The V gene lost 4 bases and the J gene lost 1 base, with 8 bases spanning the gap. The CDR3 contains 13 residues. The germline gives CDR1 MNHEY, CDR2 SVGEGT.